The rows below give T cell receptor beta chains drawn from one sample of a study of shared clonotypes between healthy human individuals. Sequencing used immunoSEQ multiplex PCR; TCRdb keeps in-frame clones, though not all of them. This table holds about 2.1 million clones, 93% found once. Sequenced sample: naive CD8+ T cells from PBMCs. The receptors derive from a man between 18 and 29 years old in good health. Some clones in this sample may be carry-over from other donors' samples. The CDR3 runs from the conserved cysteine through the conserved F or W. Clone size is not always given. Where it is, it says once, few, many or a class for expanded clones.

V	size	J	CDR3
TRBV2	NA	TRBJ2-7	CASSEAPGTDYEQYF
TRBV27	NA	TRBJ1-1	CATQGETEAFF
TRBV28	NA	TRBJ1-2	CASSPPDTSYGYTF
TRBV4-1	NA	TRBJ1-1	CASSQGGRRGFTEAFF
TRBV25-1	NA	TRBJ2-5	CASSDREGIGETQYF
TRBV7-9	NA	TRBJ2-7	CATSPSGSQSPFSYEQYF
TRBV4-1	NA	TRBJ2-2	CASSQDPSGSLLGTGELFF
TRBV7-9	NA	TRBJ2-5	CASSLGTKETQYF
TRBV19	NA	TRBJ2-1	CASSAGLAEYNEQFF
TRBV18	NA	TRBJ2-7	CASSPGQGSEQYF
TRBV7-9	NA	TRBJ1-1	CASSLDRNTEAFF
TRBV11-2	NA	TRBJ2-7	CASTLGQISYEQYF
TRBV27	NA	TRBJ1-1	CASTPTVVDTEAFF
TRBV9	NA	TRBJ2-1	CASSVSVSYEQFF
TRBV7-9	NA	TRBJ2-1	CASSLVGRTSGRLLFF
TRBV7-2	NA	TRBJ2-7	CASSLLAGGFYEQYF
TRBV13	NA	TRBJ1-1	CASSPGTGTEAFF
TRBV7-9	NA	TRBJ2-5	CASSAEREGRETQYF
TRBV6-1	NA	TRBJ2-7	CASSEPGNWTYEQYF
TRBV10-3	NA	TRBJ1-2	CAISETDYNYGYTF
TRBV11-2	NA	TRBJ2-5	CASSLVPDQETQYF
TRBV27	NA	TRBJ1-5	CASSLGATSGANQPQHF
TRBV5-4	NA	TRBJ2-7	CASSLRPIPLYEQYF
TRBV27	NA	TRBJ1-1	CASSLGPLPTHTEAFF
TRBV15	NA	TRBJ2-7	CATSGREGYEQYF
TRBV19	NA	TRBJ2-3	CASSELAGGIDTQYF
TRBV18	NA	TRBJ2-7	CASSPRDRYYEQYF
TRBV19	NA	TRBJ2-1	CASSPGLGYNEQFF
TRBV5-1	NA	TRBJ2-2	CASSSPTGATGELFF
TRBV30	NA	TRBJ1-3	CAWSGVLLGTGDSGNTIYF
TRBV27	NA	TRBJ2-3	CASSSFAGQGPDTQYF
TRBV28	NA	TRBJ2-7	CASSLSVRGRRTYEQYF
TRBV4-1	NA	TRBJ1-1	CASSQAGGSGTEAFF
TRBV30	NA	TRBJ2-1	CAWSVSLEQFF
TRBV25-1	once	TRBJ2-5	CASSEQDSQETQYF
TRBV7-3	NA	TRBJ2-3	CASSLTYPDTQYF
TRBV10-3	NA	TRBJ1-1	CAIRLTGGEEAFF
TRBV5-1	NA	TRBJ2-1	CASSPTGTSGSYNEQFF
TRBV6-1	NA	TRBJ2-7	CASSDSGSSYEQYF
TRBV18	NA	TRBJ2-2	CASSPSRDISTGELFF
TRBV28	NA	TRBJ2-5	CASCRDGETQYF
TRBV5-4	NA	TRBJ2-1	CASTNGGHNEQFF
TRBV18	NA	TRBJ2-7	CASSPGQSTYEQYF
TRBV27	NA	TRBJ2-2	CASGGPGLLAGELFF
TRBV7-6	NA	TRBJ2-5	CASSLEGLLQETQYF